This T cell receptor beta chain stems from a study of glioma-infiltrating T cells after dendritic cell vaccination (dated by TCRdb to 2016 to 2017). For the study in its entirety: The cohort included approximately 15 glioblastoma patients drawn from Phase I and II dendritic cell vaccination trials, of whom 9 were newly diagnosed and 6 had recurrent disease. Patients received autologous tumor lysate-pulsed dendritic cell vaccination between about 2003 and 2013. To make the vaccine, monocyte-derived dendritic cells were cultured for under 9 days with IL-4 and GM-CSF and then pulsed overnight with autologous tumor lysate. Each patient was given three intradermal dendritic cell vaccine injections, spaced two weeks apart, in the arm below the axilla. In glioblastoma patients vaccinated with dendritic cells, deep sequencing of TCR beta CDR3 regions served to measure the amount of tumor-infiltrating lymphocytes and to compare repertoires between tumor and blood. Survival after dendritic cell vaccination was correlated with TCR sequencing metrics, including TIL content and tumor-blood repertoire overlap.

Using the immunoSEQ assay, TCRB CDR3 regions were amplified from about 1.9 micrograms of genomic DNA, or from all available DNA when less than that was on hand. The multiplex PCR relied on 60 forward primers for TCR V beta segments and 13 reverse primers for J beta segments. To estimate the number of reads per starting template, synthetic control templates were added to each sample at limiting dilution. The Illumina HiSeq System generated 87 bp sequencing reads. Processing in the source paper ran as follows. PCR and sequencing errors were removed by merging closely related sequences with a nearest neighbor algorithm. TCR overlap was defined as the percentage of unique tumor TCR beta sequences that were also found in the peripheral blood of the same patient. In TCRdb, the immuneACCESS table is reduced to in-frame sequences with V and J assigned. These tables do not hold every clone; where another copy was compared, an unresolved V gene accounts for under half, and the others remain unexplained. V and J calls and clone size come straight from that table; D and trimming were deduced from the DNA. This sample gives over 75,000 clones in total; about 81% of them show up just once. Approximately 2% of the sample rests with the top ten.

The full study reports these points: TCR clonality showed no direct relationship with survival, which suggests that a diverse polyclonal response may matter. Longer time to progression and overall survival after dendritic cell vaccination were predicted by higher estimated pretreatment TIL content. The cohort was small and heterogeneous, and full blood and tumor sets were available for few patients, with initial-recurrent tumor pairs available for even fewer patients. The response model built on TCR overlap across three groups was characterized as speculative, with prospective validation still needed.

The time point label of this sample denotes: after dendritic cell vaccination, including at tumor progression/relapse. Patients were selected on the basis of adequate residual fresh-frozen tumor tissue and more than two years of available survival data. An isocitrate dehydrogenase mutation was not carried by any of the glioblastoma patients, although molecular status was otherwise variable. PBMC were collected before vaccination, two weeks after the third vaccination, and at tumor progression when it occurred. Genomic DNA was extracted with the Qiagen DNeasy Blood extraction Kit. From the cysteine through the phenylalanine, the CDR3 covers 21 amino acids. Of the read, only the CDR3 DNA is kept; its 63 bases are in frame from base 1. The germline V gene (reference sequence) specifies LNHNV as CDR1 and YYDKDF as CDR2. For this chain, trimming is 1 base at the V end and 1 base at the J end, and the number of junction bases without a gene match is 15.

Notes on this clone: The antigen it binds to is not known. No base quality information exists; no much larger clone differs at one position.

Here the chain combines TRBV15 and TRBJ2-5, and 13 junctional nucleotides match TRBD2. Specimen: blood, collected after dendritic cell vaccination. The TCR sequence derives from a human donor with glioblastoma. The DNA reads as follows: TGTGCCACCAGCAGAGCGCCTACCGGGACTAGCGGGAAGGCTGGCCAAGAGACCCAGTACTTC. This gives the protein CATSRAPTGTSGKAGQETQYF. Extended through the reference TRBV15 and TRBJ2-5 proteins, this CDR3 yields the full variable domain: DAMVIQNPRYQVTQFGKPVTLSCSQTLNHNVMYWYQQKSSQAPKLLFHYYDKDFNNEADTPDNFQSRRPNTSFCFLDIRSPGLGDTAMYLCATSRAPTGTSGKAGQETQYFGPGTRLLVL.